The clone carrying this T cell receptor (beta chain) showed up just once. Germline V gives CDR1 SEHNR, CDR2 FQNEAQ (reference sequence). Trimming took off 2 bases at V and 0 bases at J, with 8 bases between the two ends. CDR3 length equals 15 residues. Use of 60 Vbeta and 13 Jbeta primers characterized the PCR. Clones were sequenced by immunoSEQ multiplex PCR, and TCRdb holds only the in-frame ones, with some missing. The sample includes about 150,000 clones, about four fifths seen only once; the top ten take 4% to 5.5%. This entry is derived from a study of cytomegalovirus exposure and HLA in healthy donors.

This rearrangement joins TRBV7-9 to TRBJ1-5; D remains ambiguous. Sequencing was done on a sample of PBMCs. This TCR was sampled from a young man in good health. The CDR3 nucleotides read TGTGCCAGCAGCTTAACGGGAAATAGCAATCAGCCCCAGCATTTT. Residues: CASSLTGNSNQPQHF.